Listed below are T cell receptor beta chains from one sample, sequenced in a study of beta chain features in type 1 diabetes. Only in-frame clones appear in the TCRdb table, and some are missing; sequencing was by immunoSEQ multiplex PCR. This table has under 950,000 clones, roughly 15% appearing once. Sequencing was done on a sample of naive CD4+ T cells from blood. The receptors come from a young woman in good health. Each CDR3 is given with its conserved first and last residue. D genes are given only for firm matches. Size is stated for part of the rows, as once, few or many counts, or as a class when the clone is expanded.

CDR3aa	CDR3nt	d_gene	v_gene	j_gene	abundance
CASSPTGGIGNTIYF	TGTGCCAGCAGCCCGACAGGGGGCATTGGAAACACCATATATTTT	TRBD1	TRBV7-9	TRBJ1-3	few
CASSLENSGWGKLFF	TGTGCCAGCAGCTTAGAAAACTCTGGGTGGGGAAAACTGTTTTTT	NA	TRBV7-2	TRBJ1-4	few
CASSFVAAGRWETQYF	TGTGCCAGCAGCTTCGTGGCTGCCGGGAGGTGGGAGACCCAGTACTTC	TRBD2	TRBV7-2	TRBJ2-5	NA
CASSILAAVEQFF	TGTGCCAGCAGTATATTAGCGGCGGTTGAGCAGTTCTTC	NA	TRBV6-6	TRBJ2-1	NA
CASRTGASYEQYF	TGTGCCAGCAGGACAGGGGCGTCCTACGAGCAGTACTTC	TRBD1	TRBV28	TRBJ2-7	NA
CASSKRDRGRSETQYF	TGTGCCAGCAGCAAGCGGGACAGGGGGCGTAGTGAGACCCAGTACTTC	TRBD1	TRBV5-5	TRBJ2-5	NA
CASSSRGPQTF	TGTGCCAGCAGTTCCCGGGGGCCCCAGACTTTC	NA	TRBV28	TRBJ1-2	few
CASSSLAGGAADTQYF	TGTGCCAGCAGCTCGCTAGCGGGAGGTGCAGCGGATACGCAGTATTTT	TRBD2	TRBV5-4	TRBJ2-3	NA
CASSHPGGSYEQYF	TGTGCCAGCAGCCACCCCGGAGGCTCCTACGAGCAGTACTTC	NA	TRBV5-4	TRBJ2-7	NA
CASSLAAGRGVYGYTF	TGTGCCAGCAGCTTGGCCGCAGGGCGTGGGGTCTATGGCTACACCTTC	NA	TRBV5-5	TRBJ1-2	few
CASSLSDGYTF	TGTGCCAGCAGCTTGAGCGATGGCTACACCTTC	NA	TRBV5-6	TRBJ1-2	few
CASSYERGVGTDTQYF	TGTGCCAGCAGTTACGAGCGGGGAGTTGGCACAGATACGCAGTATTTT	TRBD2	TRBV6-5	TRBJ2-3	NA
CASSPRTAATNEKLFF	TGTGCCAGCTCCCCTCGGACAGCAGCAACTAATGAAAAACTGTTTTTT	NA	TRBV18	TRBJ1-4	few
CASSPRGETQYF	TGTGCCAGCAGTCCCAGGGGGGAGACCCAGTACTTC	TRBD1	TRBV11-2	TRBJ2-5	few
CASSPLAIPYEQYF	TGTGCCAGTAGCCCCCTCGCAATCCCTTACGAGCAGTACTTC	NA	TRBV19	TRBJ2-7	NA
CSVVGLVYSVEQFF	TGCAGCGTTGTAGGACTAGTCTATTCTGTTGAGCAGTTCTTC	TRBD2	TRBV29-1	TRBJ2-1	few
CASSVFVTDGIWETQYF	TGTGCCAGCAGCGTATTTGTTACAGACGGGATATGGGAGACCCAGTACTTC	NA	TRBV9	TRBJ2-5	few
CASSSRIPAGLLWNEQFF	TGTGCCAGCAGCTCACGTATTCCAGCGGGGTTATTGTGGAATGAGCAGTTCTTC	TRBD2	TRBV7-2	TRBJ2-1	NA
CASSLAGTGGNEQYF	TGCGCCAGCAGCTTGGCCGGGACTGGAGGGAACGAGCAGTACTTC	NA	TRBV5-1	TRBJ2-7	NA
CASTPTGVAPPYEQYF	TGTGCCAGTACCCCCACCGGGGTAGCGCCGCCCTACGAGCAGTACTTC	NA	TRBV19	TRBJ2-7	few
CASSPPGLNYGYTF	TGTGCCAGCAGCCCCCCGGGTCTTAACTATGGCTACACCTTC	NA	TRBV7-9	TRBJ1-2	NA
CAIRQAGSPGELFF	TGTGCCATCCGCCAGGCAGGGAGCCCCGGGGAGCTGTTTTTT	NA	TRBV10-3	TRBJ2-2	few
CASSRDRGYEQYF	TGTGCCAGTAGTAGGGACAGGGGCTACGAGCAGTACTTC	TRBD1	TRBV19	TRBJ2-7	NA
CASSPGQGYYEQYF	TGTGCCAGCAGTCCTGGACAGGGCTACTACGAGCAGTACTTC	TRBD1	TRBV6-5	TRBJ2-7	few
CASSPRNEQFF	TGTGCCAGCAGCCCCCGCAATGAGCAGTTCTTC	NA	TRBV7-9	TRBJ2-1	NA
CVSGDPRENTEAFF	TGTGTCTCGGGCGATCCGCGGGAGAACACTGAAGCTTTCTTT	NA	TRBV19	TRBJ1-1	NA
CASSLEFGGSYNEQFF	TGTGCCAGCAGCTTGGAGTTCGGGGGTTCCTACAATGAGCAGTTCTTC	NA	TRBV5-4	TRBJ2-1	NA
CASSDRPQTDTQYF	TGTGCCAGCAGTGACAGGCCGCAGACAGATACGCAGTATTTT	NA	TRBV9	TRBJ2-3	few
CASSSWTGTGGETQYF	TGTGCCAGCAGCAGCTGGACAGGGACCGGGGGTGAGACCCAGTACTTC	TRBD1	TRBV9	TRBJ2-5	few
CASSPGREYGELFF	TGTGCCAGCTCACCAGGGCGGGAGTACGGGGAGCTGTTTTTT	TRBD2	TRBV18	TRBJ2-2	NA
CASSPLRQGVRLETQYF	TGTGCCAGCAGCCCCCTCCGACAGGGGGTTCGTTTAGAGACCCAGTACTTC	TRBD1	TRBV7-6	TRBJ2-5	few
CASSLGQGRGTEAFF	TGTGCCAGCAGTTTAGGTCAGGGGAGGGGCACTGAAGCTTTCTTT	NA	TRBV27	TRBJ1-1	NA
CASSAPGQGSTGELFF	TGTGCCAGCAGCGCGCCGGGACAGGGGTCCACCGGGGAGCTGTTTTTT	TRBD1	TRBV7-2	TRBJ2-2	NA
CASSLATSGRALSYEQYF	TGCGCCAGCAGCTTGGCGACTAGCGGGAGGGCCTTGAGCTACGAGCAGTACTTC	TRBD2	TRBV5-1	TRBJ2-7	few
CASSSPGASNYGYTF	TGTGCCAGCAGTTCCCCCGGGGCTTCTAACTATGGCTACACCTTC	NA	TRBV28	TRBJ1-2	NA
CASSFSGSGNTQYF	TGTGCCAGCAGTTTTAGCGGGAGTGGGAATACGCAGTATTTT	TRBD2	TRBV6-5	TRBJ2-3	NA
CASSLSADTQYF	TGTGCCAGCAGCTTATCCGCAGATACGCAGTATTTT	NA	TRBV7-2	TRBJ2-3	few
CASSLRGTQYF	TGTGCCAGCAGCCTTCGGGGTACGCAGTATTTT	NA	TRBV7-9	TRBJ2-3	NA
CASSLEENPTNEKLFF	TGCGCCAGCAGCTTGGAGGAGAACCCAACTAATGAAAAACTGTTTTTT	NA	TRBV5-1	TRBJ1-4	NA
CASSVAGGPYEQYF	TGTGCCAGCAGCGTAGCAGGAGGACCCTACGAGCAGTACTTC	NA	TRBV9	TRBJ2-7	NA
CASSRGQGGRQYF	TGCGCCAGCAGCAGGGGCCAGGGGGGTCGGCAGTACTTC	NA	TRBV10-1	TRBJ2-7	few
CSVVPTRNGETQYF	TGCAGCGTTGTTCCGACCAGGAACGGTGAGACCCAGTACTTC	NA	TRBV29-1	TRBJ2-5	NA
CASSSQHTSGSINEQFF	TGTGCCAGCAGCTCCCAACACACTAGCGGGAGTATCAATGAGCAGTTCTTC	TRBD2	TRBV7-9	TRBJ2-1	NA
CASSLGRGNLNTGELFF	TGTGCCAGCAGCTTAGGGAGAGGGAATCTGAACACCGGGGAGCTGTTTTTT	NA	TRBV13	TRBJ2-2	NA
CATSRDQRTAYEQYF	TGTGCCACCAGCAGAGATCAAAGGACAGCCTACGAGCAGTACTTC	NA	TRBV15	TRBJ2-7	NA
CSAKQGAKQYF	TGCAGTGCTAAGCAGGGGGCCAAGCAGTACTTC	TRBD1	TRBV20-1	TRBJ2-7	few
CASYSVLRNQPQHF	TGTGCCAGCTATTCGGTCTTAAGGAATCAGCCCCAGCATTTT	NA	TRBV28	TRBJ1-5	few
CSVLYATGADNTGELFF	TGCAGCGTTTTATATGCGACGGGGGCGGATAACACCGGGGAGCTGTTTTTT	NA	TRBV29-1	TRBJ2-2	few
CSVTSRNNLYEQYF	TGCAGCGTGACCTCTAGAAACAACCTTTACGAGCAGTACTTC	NA	TRBV29-1	TRBJ2-7	NA